This T cell receptor (beta chain) was observed in a study of patients and donors after allogeneic stem cell transplantation. This clonotype was observed many times. Germline CDR1 reads ENHRY; CDR2 reads SYGVKD. V was shortened by 4 bases and J by 2 bases, with 5 bases between the two germline ends. The CDR3 has 13 amino acids. MiXCR, applied by TCRdb to the RT-PCR reads, yields one record per CDR3 protein. The sample shows roughly 250,000 distinct CDR3 sequences, 12% to 15% of them seen only once. Sequencing was done on a sample of blood, either unsorted or a sorted T cell fraction (not recorded which). The clonotype was recovered from a human donor who was either an allogeneic HSCT recipient or a stem cell or donor lymphocyte infusion donor (not recorded which). It is not recorded whose cells these are; they may come from a transplant donor. The chain links TRBV10-3 to TRBJ2-2; D is unclear. CDR3 loop: CAISGLNTGELFF. The CDR3 nucleotides read TGTGCCATCAGTGGGCTTAACACCGGGGAGCTGTTTTTT.